Reported below is one T cell receptor (beta chain). Its binding antigen is unknown. The input lacks base qualities; no much larger clone sits a single base away. The immunoSEQ Assay, a bias-controlled multiplex PCR, was used to amplify TCRbeta CDR3 regions from genomic DNA. In the paper's pipeline: Nucleated cell counts per sample were estimated from amplification of reference gene primers within the assay. Sequence reads were collapsed and filtered to measure the absolute abundance of every unique TCRbeta CDR3 rearrangement. For each sample, productive Simpson clonality was calculated as the square root of Simpson's diversity index across productive rearrangements. In its TCRdb copy, this immuneACCESS table keeps in-frame sequences only and misses some clones. Where compared with another copy, unresolved V genes explain less than half of these, and the others have no known cause. The DNA was the basis for D and trimming; V, J and clone size are from that table. In this sample the table shows about 270,000 clones, 81% of which occur a single time. Around 3% of the sample is in the top ten clones.

From the cysteine through the phenylalanine, the CDR3 covers 18 amino acids. CDR3 DNA is the only sequence kept; it has 54 bases, read in frame from the first base. Sequences SEHNR (CDR1) and FQNEAQ (CDR2) are obtained from the germline V gene (reference sequence). The germline V end is reduced by 4 bases and the J end by 0 bases; junction bases left unmatched: 11. The sample belongs to a study of blood T cell repertoires in COVID-19 (dated by TCRdb to 2018 to 2020). Some background on the complete study: Samples covering the acute and convalescent phases of COVID-19 were provided by collaborators in the United States, Italy and Spain. Samples came from the ongoing ImmuneRACE study (first 160 participants) plus 1,254 subjects from 6 global collaborators. The dataset comprised deeply sampled blood TCRbeta repertoires from subjects exposed to, actively infected with, or recovered from COVID-19. The prospective study material was composed of cDNA or gDNA derived from T cells, B-cell-depleted T cells, or PBMCs. Where available, HLA class I and class II types were taken from metadata supplied by the sample provider and were not determined by assay-based typing. The repertoires were released in a freely available public database intended as a resource for research on the immune response to SARS-CoV-2. Nearly every sample came with metadata listing a de-identified subject ID, COVID-19 status, age in years and sex. The research as a whole found: How much clinical and demographic metadata was included differed by source and by participant, and the metadata was provided uncurated.

Collaborating institutions collected whole blood in K2EDTA tubes following their own protocols. For TCRbeta analysis, collaborators shipped samples in one of three forms: frozen whole blood, isolated PBMCs, or DNA extracted from either of those sample types. The receptor's source is a woman aged 55-69 years with active or convalescent COVID-19. Sequencing was performed on peripheral blood. Recombination linked TRBV7-9 to TRBJ2-1; TRBD2 aligns with 8 central bases. This receptor carries the CDR3 CASSSSRAGRDSYNEQFF. The base sequence is TGTGCCAGCAGCTCCTCTAGGGCCGGGAGGGACTCCTACAATGAGCAGTTCTTC.